The next 21 T cell receptor beta chains were all read from a single sample in a study of T cells of healthy individuals. TCRdb used MiXCR to reprocess the 5' RACE reads, holding one entry per CDR3 protein. This sample has 40,000 to 65,000 distinct CDR3 sequences, with roughly 15% found just once. These receptors were obtained from a human donor in good health.

This clonotype was seen ten or more times. The rearrangement uses TRBV5-1 and TRBJ2-1; D not certain. Germline CDR1 is SGHRS and CDR2 is YFSETQ. The CDR3 has 11 residues. V was trimmed by 3 bases and J by 10 bases, leaving 8 bases between them. The chain's CDR3 is CASSWSMEQFF. Here the CDR3 DNA reads TGCGCCAGCAGCTGGTCTATGGAGCAGTTCTTC. Complete variable domain (other parts from reference TRBV5-1 and TRBJ2-1): KAGVTQTPRYLIKTRGQQVTLSCSPISGHRSVSWYQQTPGQGLQFLFEYFSETQRNKGNFPGRFSGRQFSNSRSEMNVSTLELGDSALYLCASSWSMEQFFGPGTRLTVL.

This clonotype was seen only a few times. The chain combines TRBV6-4 with TRBJ2-1; 12 positions match TRBD2. The CDR3 is made up of 15 amino acids. Losses at the gene ends were 3 bases for V and 3 bases for J; bases not matched to a gene: 0. Germline CDR1 MRHNA, CDR2 SNTAGT. The chain's CDR3 is CASSELAGGYNEQFF. CDR3 DNA: TGTGCCAGCAGTGAACTAGCGGGAGGCTACAATGAGCAGTTCTTC.

This clonotype was seen a handful of times. V is TRBV7-6 and J is TRBJ2-7; D is unclear. The CDR3 spans 14 residues. Trimming removed 5 bases from V and 1 base from J, with 12 bases in between. From germline, CDR1 is SGHVS and CDR2 FNYEAQ. The CDR3 is CASSPRTNSYEQYF. CDR3 bases: TGTGCCAGCAGCCCAAGAACCAATTCCTACGAGCAGTACTTC.

The V gene is TRBV7-2, the J gene TRBJ2-3; 11 nucleotides line up with TRBD2. The V segment lost 0 bases and the J segment 2 bases; nucleotides outside the gene matches: 4. Germline V gene lookup returns CDR1 SGHTA and CDR2 FQGNSA. This CDR3 is built from 17 residues. This CDR3 reads CASSLASSGGPTDTQYF. CDR3 DNA: TGTGCCAGCAGCTTAGCGTCTAGCGGGGGGCCCACAGATACGCAGTATTTT.

The table lists this clonotype with many counts. This chain joins TRBV20-1 and TRBJ2-6; tentatively, D is TRBD2 (5 bases). Trimming stripped 6 bases from V and 4 bases from J, with 16 bases between. The CDR3 is made up of 15 amino acids. From germline, CDR1 is DFQATT and CDR2 SNEGSKA (reference sequence). The chain's CDR3 is CSAFARGSGANVLTF. The CDR3 DNA reads as TGCAGTGCATTCGCACGGGGATCCGGGGCCAACGTCCTGACTTTC.

This clonotype was counted only a few times. J is TRBJ1-1 and V is TRBV7-6; unclear D gene. The V gene's germline CDR1 is SGHVS and CDR2 FNYEAQ. Trimming stripped 4 bases from V and 0 bases from J, with 6 bases between. This CDR3 has 13 residues. CDR3 loop: CASSSQMNTEAFF. The CDR3 DNA is TGTGCCAGCAGCTCGCAGATGAACACTGAAGCTTTCTTT. Variable domain in full (rest from reference TRBV7-6 and TRBJ1-1): GAGVSQSPRYKVTKRGQDVALRCDPISGHVSLYWYRQALGQGPEFLTYFNYEAQQDKSGLPNDRFSAERPEGSISTLTIQRTEQRDSAMYRCASSSQMNTEAFFGQGTRLTVV.

This chain uses TRBV7-8 with TRBJ2-7, with D possibly being TRBD1 (6 bases). CDR1 and CDR2 (germline): SGHVS, FQNEAQ. The CDR3 length is 13 residues. Between the trimmed V and J ends, which lost 5 bases and 1 base, there was a span of 9 bases. As DNA, the CDR3 is TGTGCCAGCAGCCTGGACAGTTCCTACGAGCAGTACTTC. Its translation is CASSLDSSYEQYF.

This clonotype was counted between two and nine times. The chain couples TRBV9 to TRBJ2-3; D may correspond to TRBD1 or TRBD2 (6 bases each). CDR1 and CDR2 from the germline V gene are SGDLS and YYNGEE. The CDR3 runs to 15 residues. The V and J ends lost 3 bases and 1 base respectively, with 12 bases between them. In DNA, the CDR3 is TGTGCCAGCAGCGCGGGAAGGGGGGGCACAGATACGCAGTATTTT. It yields the protein CASSAGRGGTDTQYF.

The V gene is TRBV7-2, the J gene TRBJ2-7, with D possibly being TRBD1 (6 bases). Germline CDR1 and CDR2: SGHTA and FQGNSA. The CDR3 is 14 amino acids. V was trimmed by 5 bases and J by 3 bases, leaving 14 bases between them. In DNA, the CDR3 is TGTGCCAGCAGCCTAGGGGGAAGTCGCTACGAGCAGTACTTC. It encodes CASSLGGSRYEQYF.

Concerning this clonotype itself: The junction and the germline gene differ at one end; a read error may be behind it. CDR3 nucleotide sequence: TGCGGTGCTTCCCGGACTAGCGGGAATGACGAGCAGTACTTC. Translated, it gives CGASRTSGNDEQYF. This chain connects TRBV20-1 to TRBJ2-7; 12 bases fit TRBD2. The CDR3 loop spans 14 amino acids. Germline V lookup: CDR1 DFQATT, CDR2 SNEGSKA (reference sequence).

V gene TRBV14 combines with J gene TRBJ1-3, with TRBD1 identical over 8 bases. CDR3 size: 17 residues. Looked up from germline, CDR1 is SGHDN and CDR2 is FVKESK. Trimming took 4 bases from V and 0 from J; bases not matched to a gene: 8. DNA for the CDR3: TGTGCCAGCAGCCCAGTTCGGGGACAGGTCTCTGGAAACACCATATATTTT. It encodes CASSPVRGQVSGNTIYF.

The sample holds many counts of this clonotype. The CDR3: CASSPTHQTTDTQYF. CDR3 nucleotide sequence: TGTGCCAGCTCACCCACTCACCAGACAACAGATACGCAGTATTTT. The chain carries TRBV18 and TRBJ2-3; D gene uncertain. CDR1 and CDR2 (germline): KGHSH, LQKENI. The germline V and J ends were trimmed by 3 bases and 3 bases, with 13 bases remaining between them. This CDR3 contains 15 residues.

In its sample, this clonotype was seen many times. The chain links TRBV28 to TRBJ2-1; maybe TRBD1 (6 bases). Germline-derived CDR1 and CDR2 are MDHEN and SYDVKM. The CDR3 totals 15 residues. V gave up 3 bases and J gave up 3 bases, with 12 bases separating them. This chain's CDR3 is CASSFLQGNYNEQFF. Written as DNA, the CDR3 is TGTGCCAGCAGTTTCCTACAGGGTAACTACAATGAGCAGTTCTTC.

This clonotype was seen more than once but under ten times. This chain links TRBV24-1 with TRBJ2-3; 9 nucleotides align to TRBD2. Germline V gene sequence: CDR1 KGHDR, CDR2 SFDVKD. J lost 0 bases, V lost 5 bases, and 5 bases had no gene match. This CDR3 has 16 amino acids. DNA for the CDR3: TGTGCCACCAGTGGTTCGCGGGGGGGGAGCACAGATACGCAGTATTTT. Translating it yields CATSGSRGGSTDTQYF.

V gene TRBV2 combines with J gene TRBJ2-1, with a possible D match to TRBD1 (5 bases). The V end was cut by 7 bases, the J end by 7 bases, with 11 bases between. Per germline, CDR1 SNHLY and CDR2 FYNNEI. The CDR3 is 12 residues long. CDR3 protein: CASMRAGNEQFF. The CDR3, as DNA: TGTGCCAGCATGAGAGCAGGGAATGAGCAGTTCTTC.

The chain joins TRBV7-9 to TRBJ2-7; D perhaps matches TRBD1 (7 bases). The CDR3 has 14 residues. The germline gives CDR1 SEHNR, CDR2 FQNEAQ (reference sequence). Trimming left V 3 bases short and J 1 base short, with 10 bases between. CDR3 amino acids: CASSFAGQSYEQYF. CDR3 nucleotide sequence: TGTGCCAGCAGCTTCGCGGGACAGTCCTACGAGCAGTACTTC.

This clonotype has more than one count but fewer than ten. This chain connects TRBV19 to TRBJ2-1; 9 bases align to TRBD1. Unmatched junction bases numbered 5, after V lost 3 bases and J lost 2 bases. Germline-derived CDR1 and CDR2 are LNHDA and SQIVND (reference sequence). This CDR3 has 16 amino acids. CDR3 in amino acids: CASSMGQGMPYNEQFF. CDR3 nucleotide sequence: TGTGCCAGTAGTATGGGACAGGGTATGCCCTACAATGAGCAGTTCTTC.

J is TRBJ2-3 and V is TRBV24-1; D is perhaps TRBD1 (6 bases). V shed 6 bases and J shed 5 bases, with 17 bases lying between them. From germline, CDR1 is KGHDR and CDR2 SFDVKD. CDR3 length: 15 amino acids. CDR3 in DNA: TGTGCCACCAGTTATGGGGGCACCAGCGGAGATACGCAGTATTTT. It translates to CATSYGGTSGDTQYF.

This clonotype was detected a few times. The chain links TRBV4-3 to TRBJ2-1, with 7 positions matching TRBD2. CDR3 length: 15 residues. V was clipped by 0 bases and J by 6 bases; unmatched bases: 5. CDR1 and CDR2 from the germline V gene are LGHNA and YSLEER. The CDR3 DNA is TGCGCCAGCAGCCAAGATCGAGCGGGGATCAATGAGCAGTTCTTC. This translates into CASSQDRAGINEQFF.

The J gene is TRBJ2-5, the V gene TRBV7-9, with D possibly TRBD2 on 6 matching bases. V shed 2 bases and J shed 1 base, with 11 bases lying between them. In germline, CDR1 is SEHNR, CDR2 FQNEAQ (reference sequence). The CDR3 sequence is 15 residues long. CDR3: CASSLPSGSQETQYF. In DNA, the CDR3 is TGTGCCAGCAGCTTACCCAGCGGGTCCCAAGAGACCCAGTACTTC.

With regard to this clonotype: Just one base apart from a much larger clone, this may be a read error. The chain employs TRBV11-3 and TRBJ2-3; D call uncertain. The CDR3 totals 12 residues. CDR1 and CDR2 from the germline V gene are SGHNT and YENEEA. The V end was cut by 1 base, the J end by 5 bases, with 4 bases between. CDR3 bases: TGTGCCAGCAGCTTAGTCGGAGATACGCAGTATTTT. Protein product: CASSLVGDTQYF.